This record covers a single T cell receptor (beta chain). Its antigen target is currently unknown. No base qualities exist here, and no much larger clone lies one base off it. TCR beta libraries were generated from genomic DNA with the immunoSEQ kit, following the manufacturer's recommendations. To prepare libraries, a first multiplex PCR with proprietary primers was run, followed by a second PCR that added unique barcodes, and a bead cleanup was done after each round. Each sample batch included a kit-provided positive control reaction and a negative control reaction. The final libraries were assessed on an Agilent 4200 TapeStation D1000 ScreenTape, pooled by volume, and quantified by qPCR. Sequencing was performed on an Illumina NextSeq500 with a MidOutput 150-cycle cartridge, and 156 Read1 and 15 Index1 cycles were run with kit custom primers. The pooled library was loaded at 0.9 to 1 pM with a roughly 20% PhiX control spike-in. In the original analysis: The vendor-processed data were analyzed in R, and a clonotype was defined as all T cells that share the same CDR3 nucleotide sequence. In the clone abundance analyses, frequencies were normalized to the 10,000 most abundant clones in each sample. Public T cell clones, averaging fewer than five per sample, were removed before analysis. An abundance difference of at least 32-fold between compartments was the criterion for calling clonotypes tumor-enriched or baseline blood-enriched. A beta-binomial differential abundance model was used to identify clonotypes that were expanded or contracted between blood time points. The Baroni-Urbani and Buser coefficient was used to measure tumor-blood repertoire similarity, and groups were compared with two-tailed Wilcoxon tests in R. In TCRdb, the immuneACCESS table is reduced to in-frame sequences with V and J assigned. These tables do not hold every clone; where another copy was compared, an unresolved V gene accounts for under half, and the others remain unexplained. Clone size and V and J calls were adopted from that table, with D and trimming inferred from the DNA. The sample yields approximately 63,000 clones; approximately 84% were counted once. The ten largest clones add up to roughly 7.2% of the sample.

The CDR3 runs 15 amino acids, cysteine and phenylalanine included. The DNA shown is the 45-base CDR3, in frame from base 1. Taken from the germline V gene, the CDR1 and CDR2 loops are SGHRS and YFSETQ. The V and J ends are trimmed by 4 bases and 9 bases, leaving 17 bases between them. The data derive from a study of radiation and T cells in renal cell carcinoma (TCRdb year 2020). As for the study more broadly: Samples came from a clinical trial, in which primary renal cell carcinomas received 15 Gy stereotactic body radiation therapy followed by nephrectomy 4 weeks later. In total, some 52 samples underwent TCR beta sequencing: around 25 tumors plus 27 peripheral blood samples. Across all 50 or so samples, under 5,000,000 unique CDR3 nucleotide sequences encoding about 2.4 million unique CDR3 amino acid sequences were identified. Summary of the overall study and its limitations: With a single-armed trial design, the study had no way to address how radiation dose or scheduling affects the TCR repertoire. Tracking of blood repertoire dynamics stopped at around 4 weeks after treatment, with no follow-up past that point. An increase in top tumor clonotypes in blood was observed from baseline to 2 weeks post-radiation, followed by contraction by 4 weeks, which was taken to suggest transient expansion of tumor-resident clones. Because no pretreatment tumor biopsies were available, whether clonotypes were present in the tumor at baseline could not be determined.

The sample's time point label, decoded: baseline pretreatment blood. The treatment or condition label, read with the paper, signifies: 15 Gy SBRT to primary tumor, nephrectomy 4 weeks later. Serial peripheral blood from radiation-treated patients was sampled at baseline, 2 weeks and 4 weeks after SBRT to track tumor-enriched clonotypes. Every patient's renal cell carcinoma showed clear cell pathology. Genomic DNA for TCR sequencing was prepared using the QIAamp DNA Blood Mini Kit (Qiagen). Samples were included in the analyses only if all quality control checks were passed. The specimen comprised blood, sampled from a patient whose treatment included radiotherapy and nephrectomy. The sequence is built from TRBV5-1 and TRBJ1-6; the D gene identity is not certain. The receptor was isolated from a man aged 55 to 70 with renal cell carcinoma. The sequence in DNA is TGCGCCAGCAGCCCAAATAACCCTCGGGGTTCACCCCTCCACTTT. It codes for CASSPNNPRGSPLHF.